The 15 T cell receptor beta chains below were found in one sample sequenced in a study of shared clonotypes between healthy human individuals. The protocol was immunoSEQ multiplex PCR, while the TCRdb copy is restricted to in-frame clones and leaves out a portion. The table has 2 million to 2.5 million clones, around 93% seen once. CD8 cells classed as naive were CD45RO-negative and positively selected for CCR7, excluding terminally differentiated effector memory CD45RA+ cells. The sequenced sample was naive CD8+ T cells from PBMCs. Receptors were obtained from a man between 18 and 35 years old in good health. Some clones in this sample may be carry-over from other donors' samples.

The genes are TRBV28 and TRBJ1-1; D might be TRBD1 (6 bases). Germline assignment: CDR1 MDHEN and CDR2 SYDVKM. The CDR3 consists of 16 residues. With 2 bases removed from V and 0 bases from J, the gap between germline ends came to 13 bases. The CDR3 DNA reads TGTGCCAGCAGTTTAGTTATGCAGGGGCTGAACACTGAAGCTTTCTTT. This codes for CASSLVMQGLNTEAFF.

This sequence joins TRBV11-2 and TRBJ2-5; the D gene could be TRBD1 or TRBD2 (6 bases each). The germline V gene has CDR1 SGHAT and CDR2 FQNNGV. V lost 5 bases and J 5 bases, leaving 24 bases between the germline ends. CDR3 length equals 17 residues. This CDR3 reads CASSLAGGGLDGETQYF. Written as DNA, the CDR3 is TGTGCCAGCAGCCTAGCCGGGGGCGGTCTGGATGGGGAGACCCAGTACTTC.

CDR3 DNA sequence: TGTGCCAGCAGCCCGGGACAGGCGAAGAGCTCCTACGAGCAGTACTTC. Translated: CASSPGQAKSSYEQYF. The rearrangement uses TRBV9 and TRBJ2-7, with TRBD1 identical over 8 bases. The CDR3 has 16 residues. With 4 bases clipped from V and 0 bases from J, the junction kept 9 bases outside the gene matches. CDR1 is SGDLS and CDR2 is YYNGEE in the germline V gene.

Comments on this clone: At one of its ends the junction is not consistent with the germline gene, which may arise from a read error. The rearrangement uses TRBV5-6 and TRBJ2-1, with 10 bases that match TRBD1. The CDR3 totals 13 residues. Germline CDR1 reads SGHDT; CDR2 reads YYEEEE. The CDR3 coding sequence is TGTGCCAGCAGCTTGGGCGTACTGGGACAGGGGCTCTTC. The encoded protein is CASSLGVLGQGLF.

J is TRBJ2-1 and V is TRBV30; the match to TRBD2 covers 9 bases. The CDR3 spans 14 residues. Germline V lookup: CDR1 GTSNPN, CDR2 SVGIG (reference sequence). After removal of 2 bases from V and 8 bases from J, the junction contained 7 bases not matched to a gene. The CDR3: CAWSPGLALDEQFF. DNA for the CDR3: TGTGCCTGGAGTCCGGGACTAGCTTTGGATGAGCAGTTCTTC.

The chain recombines TRBV11-2 with TRBJ2-7; D is tentatively TRBD1 or TRBD2 (5 bases each). Trimming pared 5 bases from V and 2 bases from J, leaving 13 bases between. The CDR3 contains 14 residues. Germline CDR1 and CDR2: SGHAT and FQNNGV. The CDR3 nucleotides are TGTGCCAGCAGCCATGGGACCAGTACCTACGAGCAGTACTTC. Its protein is CASSHGTSTYEQYF.

The chain recombines TRBV6-5 with TRBJ2-7; D not resolved. Deletions cut 8 bases from V and 2 bases from J, with 16 bases between. CDR3 length equals 14 residues. Germline V gene sequence: CDR1 MNHEY, CDR2 SVGAGI. As DNA, the CDR3 is TGTGCCAGCGCCAAAAGGACGTTAACCTACGAGCAGTACTTC. Its protein is CASAKRTLTYEQYF.

The CDR3 DNA is TGTGCCAGCAGCTTTTTAGCGGGAGGGCCCTACGAGCAGTACTTC. It encodes CASSFLAGGPYEQYF. The chain couples TRBV11-1 to TRBJ2-7, with 11 bases fitting TRBD2. CDR1 is SGHAT and CDR2 is FQDESV in the germline V gene (reference sequence). The junction had 3 bases not matched to a gene; V was cut back by 3 bases and J by 2 bases. There are 15 residues in the CDR3. The variable domain in full, completed from reference TRBV11-1 and TRBJ2-7, reads EAEVAQSPRYKITEKSQAVAFWCDPISGHATLYWYRQILGQGPELLVQFQDESVVDDSQLPKDRFSAERLKGVDSTLKIQPAELGDSAMYLCASSFLAGGPYEQYFGPGTRLTVT.

The chain has TRBV27 and TRBJ2-7; D not certain. V was cut by 2 bases and J by 2 bases, with 7 bases left in between. The CDR3 has 13 residues. The germline CDR1 and CDR2 sequences are MNHEY and SMNVEV (reference sequence). This chain's CDR3 is CASSLTPTYEQYF. In DNA form, the CDR3 reads TGTGCCAGCAGTTTAACCCCGACCTACGAGCAGTACTTC.

This chain connects TRBV6-5 to TRBJ2-7; D tentatively fits TRBD1 or TRBD2 (5 bases each). Trimming removed 2 bases from V and 3 bases from J, with 14 bases in between. Germline V gene sequence: CDR1 MNHEY, CDR2 SVGAGI. CDR3 length: 15 residues. For the CDR3, the DNA is TGTGCCAGCAGTTACGGGACGGACGGGAACTACGAGCAGTACTTC. It yields the protein CASSYGTDGNYEQYF.

The V gene is TRBV5-1, the J gene TRBJ2-7; TRBD1 is a possible D gene (6 bases). Germline CDR1 reads SGHRS; CDR2 reads YFSETQ. V was clipped by 4 bases and J by 2 bases, with 13 bases between them. CDR3 length equals 14 residues. The DNA of the CDR3 is TGCGCCAGCAGCGGACAGAAGCTTCCCTACGAGCAGTACTTC. Translation gives CASSGQKLPYEQYF. The variable domain in full, with the rest retrieved from reference TRBV5-1 and TRBJ2-7, is KAGVTQTPRYLIKTRGQQVTLSCSPISGHRSVSWYQQTPGQGLQFLFEYFSETQRNKGNFPGRFSGRQFSNSRSEMNVSTLELGDSALYLCASSGQKLPYEQYFGPGTRLTVT.

This chain joins TRBV4-1 and TRBJ2-7, with D unclear. The ends were cut back, 1 base at V and 2 bases at J, with 15 bases in the middle. Germline assignment: CDR1 MGHRA and CDR2 YSYEKL. The CDR3 runs 16 residues. The DNA of the CDR3 is TGCGCCAGCAGCCAAGCCGGGCCGAGGCTTGCCTACGAGCAGTACTTC. It specifies CASSQAGPRLAYEQYF.

The V and J genes are TRBV6-1 and TRBJ2-1; D gene unclear. CDR3 length: 13 residues. Germline loops: CDR1 MNHNS, CDR2 SASEGT. Trimming cost V 2 bases and J 8 bases, with 10 bases left between them. The CDR3 bases are TGTGCCAGCAGTGAATGGACCTCGGATGAGCAGTTCTTC. This codes for CASSEWTSDEQFF.

This clone was recorded a few times. This sequence joins TRBV2 and TRBJ1-5; possibly TRBD1 for D (5 bases). Per germline, CDR1 SNHLY and CDR2 FYNNEI. This CDR3 is 18 amino acids long. Trimming stripped 6 bases from V and 0 bases from J, with 21 bases between. CDR3 sequence reads: CASSDYSSTAYSNQPQHF. In DNA form, the CDR3 reads TGTGCCAGCAGCGACTACTCCTCGACAGCCTATAGCAATCAGCCCCAGCATTTT.

The chain uses TRBV7-6 and TRBJ1-1, with D tentatively TRBD1 (6 bases). The CDR3 totals 15 residues. Germline CDR1 SGHVS, CDR2 FNYEAQ. Deletions cut 2 bases from V and 4 bases from J, with 14 bases between. The CDR3 nucleotides read TGTGCCAGCAGCTTAACTGGGGGGCCGGGCACTGAAGCTTTCTTT. It yields the protein CASSLTGGPGTEAFF.